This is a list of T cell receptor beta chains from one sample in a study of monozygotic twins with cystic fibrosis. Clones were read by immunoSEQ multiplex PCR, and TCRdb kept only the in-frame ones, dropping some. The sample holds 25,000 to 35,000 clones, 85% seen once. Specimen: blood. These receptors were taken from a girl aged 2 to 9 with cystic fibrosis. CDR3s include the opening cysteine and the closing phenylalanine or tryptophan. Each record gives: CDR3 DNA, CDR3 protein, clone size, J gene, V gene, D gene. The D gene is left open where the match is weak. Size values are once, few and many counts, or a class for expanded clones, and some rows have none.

CDR3nt: TGCAGCGTTGCAACAGGGGGGAACACTGAAGCTTTCTTT; CDR3aa: CSVATGGNTEAFF; abundance: NA; j_gene: TRBJ1-1; v_gene: TRBV29-1; d_gene: TRBD1
CDR3nt: TGCGCCAGCCCCGGGACAGACACCGGGGAGCTGTTTTTT; CDR3aa: CASPGTDTGELFF; abundance: NA; j_gene: TRBJ2-2; v_gene: TRBV5-1; d_gene: TRBD1
CDR3nt: TGCGCCAGCAGCTTGGATTTCGGGGGAGTTAACACTGAAGCTTTCTTT; CDR3aa: CASSLDFGGVNTEAFF; abundance: NA; j_gene: TRBJ1-1; v_gene: TRBV5-1; d_gene: NA
CDR3nt: TGCGCCAGCAGCCCCCTCGCTAGCGGAAACTACAATGAGCAGTTCTTC; CDR3aa: CASSPLASGNYNEQFF; abundance: NA; j_gene: TRBJ2-1; v_gene: TRBV4-1; d_gene: TRBD2
CDR3nt: TGTGCCAGCAGTAGGGACAGGGTTAGCACTGAAGCTTTCTTT; CDR3aa: CASSRDRVSTEAFF; abundance: NA; j_gene: TRBJ1-1; v_gene: TRBV6-1; d_gene: TRBD1
CDR3nt: TGTGCCAGCAGAATCGTACCACGGAGTCTCATGAACACTGAAGCTTTCTTT; CDR3aa: CASRIVPRSLMNTEAFF; abundance: NA; j_gene: TRBJ1-1; v_gene: TRBV5-8; d_gene: NA
CDR3nt: TGCGCCAGCAGCACTGGACAGAGCAATCAGCCCCAGCATTTT; CDR3aa: CASSTGQSNQPQHF; abundance: NA; j_gene: TRBJ1-5; v_gene: TRBV5-1; d_gene: NA
CDR3nt: TGTGCCAGCAGACGAGCACAGGGTGACCACGAGCAGTACTTC; CDR3aa: CASRRAQGDHEQYF; abundance: NA; j_gene: TRBJ2-7; v_gene: TRBV27; d_gene: NA
CDR3nt: TGTGCCAGCAGCGAGCCCCCAGATACGCAGTATTTT; CDR3aa: CASSEPPDTQYF; abundance: NA; j_gene: TRBJ2-3; v_gene: TRBV11-3; d_gene: NA
CDR3nt: TGTGCCAGCAGTTTATCTCAGGGCCCAGATACGCAGTATTTT; CDR3aa: CASSLSQGPDTQYF; abundance: NA; j_gene: TRBJ2-3; v_gene: TRBV28; d_gene: NA
CDR3nt: TGCGCCAGCAGACTTTGGGACGGCTATGGCTACACCTTC; CDR3aa: CASRLWDGYGYTF; abundance: few; j_gene: TRBJ1-2; v_gene: TRBV23-1; d_gene: NA
CDR3nt: TGCGCCAGCAGCCAAGGGGTAGGCAGGGGGCAAGCCAAAAACATTCAGTACTTC; CDR3aa: CASSQGVGRGQAKNIQYF; abundance: NA; j_gene: TRBJ2-4; v_gene: TRBV4-1; d_gene: TRBD1
CDR3nt: TGTGCCAGCAGCTCGCACGAAAGGGCATCACCTGGAAACACCATATATTTT; CDR3aa: CASSSHERASPGNTIYF; abundance: NA; j_gene: TRBJ1-3; v_gene: TRBV9; d_gene: NA